The 14 T cell receptor beta chains given below trace back to one sample, sequenced in a study of identical twins. MiXCR, applied by TCRdb to the 5' RACE reads, yields one record per CDR3 protein. In the table there are around 1.7 million distinct CDR3 sequences, less than 40% of which are singletons. Input material: cord blood. These TCRs come from a newborn girl in good health.

With regard to this clonotype: The junction and the germline gene differ at one end; a read error may be behind it. This rearrangement joins TRBV20-1 to TRBJ1-6, with 10 nucleotides matching TRBD1. Germline V lookup: CDR1 DFQATT, CDR2 SNEGSKA (reference sequence). The CDR3 is 15 residues long. As DNA, the CDR3 is TGCAGTGCTGACAGGGGGCGACCCTATAATTCACCCCCCCACTTT. Its protein product is CSADRGRPYNSPPHF.

The CDR3 spells CASSLGKASGNRHNEQFF. CDR3 bases: TGCGCCAGCAGCTTGGGAAAGGCTAGCGGGAACCGGCACAATGAGCAGTTCTTC. The chain couples TRBV5-1 to TRBJ2-1, with 9 bases that match TRBD2. This CDR3 has 18 residues. J was trimmed by 5 bases and V by 0 bases; bases with no gene match: 12. Germline V gene sequence: CDR1 SGHRS, CDR2 YFSETQ.

This clonotype was picked up a small number of times. The chain is built from TRBV11-3 and TRBJ1-1; D is undetermined. The ends were cut back, 4 bases at V and 4 bases at J, with 10 bases in the middle. The germline V gene encodes CDR1 SGHNT and CDR2 YENEEA. This CDR3 contains 13 residues. The CDR3 here is CASSWEGSTEAFF. The CDR3 DNA sequence: TGTGCCAGCAGCTGGGAGGGTAGCACTGAAGCTTTCTTT.

The sample holds a few counts of this clonotype. The chain links TRBV10-1 to TRBJ2-5; no clear D. From germline, CDR1 is WNHNN and CDR2 SYGVQD (reference sequence). V was cut by 0 bases and J by 5 bases, with 10 bases left in between. This CDR3 has 14 residues. CDR3 sequence: CASSESGRRETQYF. The CDR3 nucleotides read TGCGCCAGCAGTGAGTCTGGGCGGCGGGAGACCCAGTACTTC.

The chain uses TRBV6-2 or TRBV6-3 and TRBJ2-7; TRBD2 matches 9 bases. The CDR3 spans 14 residues. The V gene's germline CDR1 is MNHEY and CDR2 SVGEGT. V lost 7 bases, J lost 10 bases, and 14 bases stayed unmatched. CDR3 DNA: TGTGCCAGCAATATAGCGGGAGACCACCGACAACAGTACTTC. Its translation: CASNIAGDHRQQYF.

The rearrangement uses TRBV20-1 and TRBJ2-7; TRBD2 might be the D (6 bases). Trimming took 5 bases from V and 2 from J, leaving 13 bases between them. The CDR3 is 13 amino acids. CDR1 DFQATT and CDR2 SNEGSKA come from the germline V gene (reference sequence). In nucleotides, the CDR3 is TGCAGTGCTGACGGGACTCTCCCCTACGAGCAGTACTTC. This sequence encodes CSADGTLPYEQYF.

The chain uses TRBV24-1 and TRBJ2-5; the D gene is possibly TRBD1 (5 bases). Germline assignment: CDR1 KGHDR and CDR2 SFDVKD. The CDR3 is 14 residues long. The ends were cut back, 4 bases at V and 11 bases at J, with 19 bases in the middle. DNA of the CDR3: TGTGCCACCAGTGACCCGGGCGAGGACAATGAGCAGTACTTC. Translated, it gives CATSDPGEDNEQYF.

The chain employs TRBV3-1 and TRBJ2-1, with 11 bases lining up with TRBD2. CDR1 is LGHDT and CDR2 is YNNKEL in the germline V gene (reference sequence). J lost 7 bases, V lost 6 bases, and 14 bases had no gene match. This CDR3 spans 17 amino acids. CDR3 region: CASRPRLLAGAPNEQFF. The CDR3 DNA sequence: TGTGCCAGCAGACCAAGATTACTAGCGGGGGCCCCGAATGAGCAGTTCTTC.

This clonotype was counted many times. This chain uses TRBV27 with TRBJ1-2, with D tentatively TRBD1 (5 bases). Per the germline V gene, CDR1 is MNHEY and CDR2 is SMNVEV (reference sequence). The CDR3 is 14 amino acids. With 3 bases removed from V and 2 bases from J, the gap between germline ends came to 10 bases. The CDR3 reads CASSFRVGNYGYTF. As DNA, the CDR3 is TGTGCCAGCAGTTTCAGGGTTGGGAACTATGGCTACACCTTC.

This clonotype was picked up many times. The chain uses TRBV3-1 and TRBJ2-1; D call uncertain. V gave up 0 bases and J gave up 5 bases, with 8 bases separating them. The CDR3 extends over 14 amino acids. Germline CDR1 reads LGHDT; CDR2 reads YNNKEL (reference sequence). This CDR3 reads CASSQEFKNNEQFF. DNA for the CDR3: TGTGCCAGCAGCCAAGAATTCAAGAACAATGAGCAGTTCTTC.

The rearrangement links TRBV12-3 or TRBV12-4 to TRBJ1-2; a weak D match, TRBD1 (6 bases). The CDR3 is 14 residues long. Trimming left V 5 bases short and J 5 bases short, with 15 bases between. The CDR3 loop is CASSQTGRGYGYTF. The CDR3 DNA reads TGTGCCAGCAGTCAAACAGGGAGGGGGTATGGCTACACCTTC.

The chain links TRBV5-1 to TRBJ2-5; D not resolved. CDR1 is SGHRS, CDR2 YFSETQ, per germline. The CDR3 covers 13 residues. Trimming shortened V by 7 bases and J by 1 base, and 11 bases separated the two germline ends. CDR3 sequence reads: CASALRGQETQYF. In nucleotides, the CDR3 is TGCGCCAGCGCCTTAAGAGGCCAAGAGACCCAGTACTTC.

CDR3 nucleotides: TGTGCCAGCAGCTTAGTCGCTACAGGGGATAGGAAGGGGGGCTACACCTTC. Translating gives CASSLVATGDRKGGYTF. The chain joins TRBV11-2 to TRBJ1-2, with 7 nucleotides matching TRBD1. Looked up from germline, CDR1 is SGHAT and CDR2 is FQNNGV. This CDR3 comprises 17 residues. The V segment lost 1 base and the J segment 8 bases; nucleotides outside the gene matches: 16.

This clonotype was observed a handful of times. The rearrangement uses TRBV29-1 and TRBJ1-2; TRBD1 might be the D (6 bases). Trimming stripped 1 base from V and 8 bases from J, with 20 bases between. Germline V gene data show CDR1 as SQVTM and CDR2 as ANQGSEA. The CDR3 covers 15 residues. In DNA form, the CDR3 reads TGCAGCGTTGAAGGTGTAATAACAGGGAGAGAAGGCTACACCTTC. It encodes CSVEGVITGREGYTF.